Below are 29 T cell receptor beta chains sequenced from a single sample in a study of vaccination and CD4 T cells after COVID-19. Sequencing of cultured CD4+ T cell DNA used the Oncomine TCR Beta short-read assay. From the PCR reads, TCRdb called clonotypes with MiXCR, one entry per CDR3 protein. The data show about 8,200 distinct CDR3 sequences, about half seen once. Their cognate antigens are unknown. Treatment of the sample: approximately 9-day PBMC culture with coronavirus spike peptide pools or control peptides (ViraFEST assay). The unexposed donor gave CD4+ T cells before the COVID-19 pandemic (2011-2018). Sequencing was done on a sample of CD4+ T cells from blood, cultured in vitro. The source of these receptors is a human donor in good health.

This clonotype is judged medium-sized (0.01 to 0.1%). This chain connects TRBV7-2 to TRBJ1-2; D call uncertain. The CDR3 has 15 residues. V was cut by 2 bases and J by 7 bases, with 17 bases left in between. Germline lookup yields CDR1 SGHTA and CDR2 FQGNSA. The CDR3 loop reads CASSLPRTERFGYTF. The CDR3 DNA sequence: TGTGCCAGCAGCTTACCCCGGACGGAGCGTTTTGGCTACACCTTC.

The chain is built from TRBV19 and TRBJ1-2, with unresolved D. Germline V gives CDR1 LNHDA, CDR2 SQIVND (reference sequence). The CDR3 has 13 residues. Trimming stripped 3 bases from V and 4 bases from J, with 9 bases between. This chain's CDR3 is CASSMRGPYGYTF. CDR3 bases: TGTGCCAGTAGTATGCGGGGTCCCTATGGCTACACCTTC.

V usage is TRBV20-1 and J usage is TRBJ1-2, with 7 bases fitting TRBD1. Losses at the gene ends were 6 bases for V and 3 bases for J; bases not matched to a gene: 10. Germline CDR1 DFQATT, CDR2 SNEGSKA (reference sequence). The CDR3 is made up of 14 amino acids. CDR3: CSAAKLDRDYGYTF. CDR3 DNA sequence: TGCAGTGCGGCCAAGCTAGACAGGGACTATGGCTACACCTTC.

The rearrangement links TRBV20-1 to TRBJ2-1, with D perhaps assigned TRBD1 or TRBD2 (5 bases each). The germline gives CDR1 DFQATT, CDR2 SNEGSKA (reference sequence). The CDR3 has 14 residues. Trimming stripped 5 bases from V and 7 bases from J, with 18 bases between. CDR3 amino acids: CSALKSGLRNEQFF. The CDR3 DNA is TGCAGTGCTCTAAAGTCGGGGCTGCGTAATGAGCAGTTCTTC.

The V and J genes are TRBV6-2 or TRBV6-3 and TRBJ2-5; a possible D gene is TRBD2 (6 bases). Trimming stripped 4 bases from V and 4 bases from J, with 10 bases between. Germline lookup yields CDR1 MNHEY and CDR2 SVGEGT. The CDR3 loop spans 13 amino acids. CDR3 sequence reads: CASSSVGGETQYF. The CDR3 coding sequence is TGTGCCAGCAGTTCCGTCGGGGGAGAGACCCAGTACTTC.

The rearrangement joins TRBV30 to TRBJ1-2, with TRBD1 as a possible D gene (5 bases). Germline CDR1 GTSNPN, CDR2 SVGIG (reference sequence). V was pared by 0 bases and J by 4 bases, with 12 bases between. The CDR3 consists of 14 residues. CDR3 protein: CAWSVSGGSYGYTF. CDR3 DNA sequence: TGTGCCTGGAGTGTATCGGGGGGGAGCTATGGCTACACCTTC.

In regard to this clonotype: Just one base apart from a much larger clone, this may be a read error. The chain has TRBV2 and TRBJ2-7; 12 bases match TRBD2. The V and J ends lost 8 bases and 3 bases, in that order; junction bases with no gene match: 8. From germline, CDR1 is SNHLY and CDR2 FYNNEI. CDR3 length: 15 amino acids. The CDR3 reads CASGLAGGSDYEQYF. CDR3 coding DNA: TGTGCCAGCGGGCTAGCGGGAGGGTCGGACTACGAGCAGTACTTC. Using reference TRBV2 and TRBJ2-7 for the parts outside the CDR3, the full variable domain is EPEVTQTPSHQVTQMGQEVILRCVPISNHLYFYWYRQILGQKVEFLVSFYNNEISEKSEIFDDQFSVERPDGSNFTLKIRSTKLEDSAMYFCASGLAGGSDYEQYFGPGTRLTVT.

The chain joins TRBV7-9 to TRBJ1-2, with a tentative D call TRBD1 (5 bases). This CDR3 has 15 amino acids. Germline V gives CDR1 SEHNR, CDR2 FQNEAQ (reference sequence). The V end was cut by 3 bases, the J end by 0 bases, with 11 bases between. CDR3 in amino acids: CASSFEGQPNYGYTF. In DNA, the CDR3 is TGTGCCAGCAGCTTCGAGGGGCAGCCTAACTATGGCTACACCTTC.

In this sample, this clonotype turned up a few times. The germline gene is not matched at one end of the junction; a read error may be the cause. Here the CDR3 reads CSAREVQRRGF. The DNA for the CDR3 is TGCAGTGCTAGAGAGGTGCAACGGAGGGGCTTC. This rearrangement joins TRBV20-1 to TRBJ1-2; D may be TRBD1 (5 bases). Germline-derived CDR1 and CDR2 are DFQATT and SNEGSKA (reference sequence). The CDR3 runs to 11 residues.

The rearrangement joins TRBV6-2 or TRBV6-3 to TRBJ2-7, with D possibly TRBD1 on 7 matching bases. The germline gives CDR1 MNHEY, CDR2 SVGEGT. This CDR3 is built from 13 residues. Between the trimmed V and J ends, which lost 2 bases and 6 bases, there was a span of 11 bases. The CDR3, as DNA: TGTGCCAGCAGTTACGGAGGGGGCGCCGAGCAGTACTTC. Translated: CASSYGGGAEQYF.

The genes are TRBV11-3 and TRBJ2-3; 10 bases align to TRBD2. There are 17 residues in the CDR3. The germline CDR1 and CDR2 sequences are SGHNT and YENEEA. Unmatched junction bases numbered 8, after V lost 3 bases and J lost 2 bases. The CDR3 reads CASSLGPGLATTDTQYF. The CDR3, as DNA: TGTGCCAGCAGCTTGGGTCCGGGACTAGCGACCACAGATACGCAGTATTTT.

This clonotype ranks as large. This chain joins TRBV7-9 and TRBJ1-2, with a tentative D call TRBD1 (6 bases). This CDR3 is 15 amino acids long. Trimming removed 4 bases from V and 6 bases from J, with 18 bases in between. Germline V CDR1 and CDR2: SEHNR, FQNEAQ (reference sequence). CDR3 DNA: TGTGCCAGCAGCTCCTTGGGGGGGCGCAGGGATGGCTACACCTTC. It specifies CASSSLGGRRDGYTF.

This clonotype occurred a few times. The J gene is TRBJ1-3, the V gene TRBV7-2; D is unresolved. V dropped 4 bases and J dropped 4 bases, with 8 bases sitting between them. CDR1 is SGHTA and CDR2 is FQGNSA in the germline V gene. The CDR3 has 13 residues. The DNA for the CDR3 is TGTGCCAGCAGCTCTAGTGGGGGAAACACCATATATTTT. It encodes CASSSSGGNTIYF.

This clonotype was seen more than once but under ten times. The chain has TRBV10-1 and TRBJ2-2, with D perhaps matching TRBD1 (5 bases). The CDR3 runs 13 residues. The germline gives CDR1 WNHNN, CDR2 SYGVQD (reference sequence). V was pared by 6 bases and J by 3 bases, with 8 bases between. CDR3 region: CASRQGYTGELFF. For the CDR3, the DNA is TGCGCCAGCAGGCAGGGTTACACCGGGGAGCTGTTTTTT.

This rearrangement joins TRBV20-1 to TRBJ1-2; D unclear. Germline V gene lookup returns CDR1 DFQATT and CDR2 SNEGSKA (reference sequence). V lost 0 bases, J lost 2 bases, and 13 bases lay in between. The length of the CDR3 is 15 residues. This CDR3 reads CSARDHRVNNYGYTF. CDR3 coding DNA: TGCAGTGCTAGAGATCATCGAGTGAACAACTATGGCTACACCTTC.

The chain couples TRBV19 to TRBJ1-1; 8 bases fit TRBD1. Trimming at V came to 5 bases and at J to 5 bases, leaving 4 bases not matched to a gene. Germline loops: CDR1 LNHDA, CDR2 SQIVND (reference sequence). The CDR3 runs 13 residues. In DNA, the CDR3 is TGTGCCAGTAGTTCGACAGGGGCAACTGAAGCTTTCTTT. Translated, it gives CASSSTGATEAFF. The complete variable domain, with remaining parts taken from reference TRBV19 and TRBJ1-1, reads DGGITQSPKYLFRKEGQNVTLSCEQNLNHDAMYWYRQDPGQGLRLIYYSQIVNDFQKGDIAEGYSVSREKKESFPLTVTSAQKNPTAFYLCASSSTGATEAFFGQGTRLTVV.

The chain recombines TRBV19 with TRBJ1-5, with D unclear. Germline CDR1 LNHDA, CDR2 SQIVND (reference sequence). The CDR3 spans 15 residues. Deletions cut 0 bases from V and 6 bases from J, with 12 bases between. The DNA of the CDR3 is TGTGCCAGTAGTATAGATAAGACGGGTTCTCAGCCCCAGCATTTT. Amino acid sequence: CASSIDKTGSQPQHF.

This clonotype showed up just a few times. V and J are TRBV27 and TRBJ2-1, with D perhaps matching TRBD1 (6 bases). CDR1 is MNHEY and CDR2 is SMNVEV in the germline V gene (reference sequence). CDR3 length: 18 amino acids. Between the trimmed V and J ends, which lost 2 bases and 0 bases, there was a span of 17 bases. The CDR3 sequence: CASSLAWQGKSSYNEQFF. In nucleotides, the CDR3 is TGTGCCAGCAGTTTAGCGTGGCAGGGGAAAAGCTCCTACAATGAGCAGTTCTTC.

The gene calls are TRBV5-4 and TRBJ1-2; a weak D match, TRBD1 (6 bases). V lost 0 bases and J lost 2, with 11 bases in between. Germline V lookup: CDR1 SGHNT, CDR2 YYREEE (reference sequence). The CDR3 extends over 15 amino acids. The CDR3 loop is CASSLGQGLNYGYTF. As DNA, the CDR3 is TGTGCCAGCAGCTTGGGGCAGGGGCTAAACTATGGCTACACCTTC.

The chain joins TRBV11-2 to TRBJ1-1, with 9 positions matching TRBD1. This CDR3 region has 16 residues. With V trimmed by 3 bases and J by 4 bases, 9 bases remained unmatched. CDR1 SGHAT and CDR2 FQNNGV come from the germline V gene. The CDR3 DNA reads TGTGCCAGCAGCTTGGACGGGACAGGGTTTACCACTGAAGCTTTCTTT. This translates into CASSLDGTGFTTEAFF.

The chain recombines TRBV7-2 with TRBJ2-3; D might be TRBD1 or TRBD2, each matching 5 bases. Germline assignment: CDR1 SGHTA and CDR2 FQGNSA. With 0 bases removed from V and 7 bases from J, the gap between germline ends came to 17 bases. The CDR3 extends over 16 amino acids. The CDR3 loop is CASSLAGGPRSNTQYF. CDR3 bases: TGTGCCAGCAGCTTAGCTGGGGGTCCCCGGTCCAATACGCAGTATTTT.

This clonotype has just one count. This rearrangement joins TRBV10-3 to TRBJ2-1, with TRBD2 matching over 10 bases. CDR3 size: 16 residues. Germline values: CDR1 ENHRY, CDR2 SYGVKD. J lost 9 bases, V lost 3 bases, and 11 bases had no gene match. In DNA form, the CDR3 reads TGTGCCATCAGTGATAGGGGGATGGCTAGCGGGGGTGAGCAGTTCTTC. Translation: CAISDRGMASGGEQFF.

This sequence joins TRBV6-2 or TRBV6-3 and TRBJ2-5; D unclear. The V and J ends lost 6 bases and 5 bases respectively, with 7 bases between them. The germline CDR1 and CDR2 sequences are MNHEY and SVGEGT. The CDR3 sequence is 11 residues long. The CDR3 nucleotides read TGTGCCAGCAGCTTCCCGGAGACCCAGTACTTC. Translating it yields CASSFPETQYF.

This clonotype appeared a few times. The rearrangement joins TRBV24-1 to TRBJ2-2; D possibly corresponds to TRBD2 (5 bases). The CDR3 runs to 13 residues. Trimming took off 8 bases at V and 7 bases at J, with 13 bases between the two ends. Germline values: CDR1 KGHDR, CDR2 SFDVKD. The CDR3 spells CATTRAESGELFF. The CDR3 bases are TGTGCCACCACGAGGGCGGAGAGCGGGGAGCTGTTTTTT.

This chain links TRBV18 with TRBJ2-7, with D perhaps matching TRBD1 (6 bases). The CDR3 loop spans 12 amino acids. Germline CDR1 KGHSH, CDR2 LQKENI. V lost 6 bases and J 3 bases, leaving 9 bases between the germline ends. The CDR3 DNA sequence: TGTGCCAGCTCCCGGGACAACTACGAGCAGTACTTC. Its protein product is CASSRDNYEQYF.

The chain employs TRBV7-8 and TRBJ1-5; D is ambiguous. This CDR3 spans 14 amino acids. Trimming removed 1 base from V and 5 bases from J, with 9 bases in between. The germline CDR1 and CDR2 sequences are SGHVS and FQNEAQ. As DNA, the CDR3 is TGTGCCAGCAGCTTAGACATGAGTTATCAGCCCCAGCATTTT. As protein: CASSLDMSYQPQHF.

The CDR3 DNA is TGTGCCAGCGGGGGACTAGCGGGGAGCCCGGGAGAGACCCAGTACTTC. Its protein is CASGGLAGSPGETQYF. The V call is TRBV6-1, the J call TRBJ2-5; 13 bases agree with TRBD2. Germline trimming cut 8 bases from V and 4 bases from J; bases unmatched to any gene: 10. From germline, CDR1 is MNHNS and CDR2 SASEGT. This CDR3 has 16 residues.

In this sample, this clonotype turned up a few times. The rearrangement joins TRBV28 to TRBJ2-3; 7 bases fit TRBD2. The CDR3 covers 14 residues. Unmatched junction bases numbered 7, after V lost 8 bases and J lost 2 bases. Germline-derived CDR1 and CDR2 are MDHEN and SYDVKM. For the CDR3, the DNA is TGTGCCAGCGGCACAGCGGGAATCACAGATACGCAGTATTTT. This translates into CASGTAGITDTQYF.

This clonotype came up a few times. The chain recombines TRBV6-1 with TRBJ2-2; no firm D call. The germline gives CDR1 MNHNS, CDR2 SASEGT. The CDR3 is 14 residues long. V was pared by 11 bases and J by 6 bases, with 19 bases between. CDR3 DNA: TGTGCCGTGCGCCCAGGAATAGTCGCCGGGGAGCTGTTTTTT. Translation gives CAVRPGIVAGELFF.